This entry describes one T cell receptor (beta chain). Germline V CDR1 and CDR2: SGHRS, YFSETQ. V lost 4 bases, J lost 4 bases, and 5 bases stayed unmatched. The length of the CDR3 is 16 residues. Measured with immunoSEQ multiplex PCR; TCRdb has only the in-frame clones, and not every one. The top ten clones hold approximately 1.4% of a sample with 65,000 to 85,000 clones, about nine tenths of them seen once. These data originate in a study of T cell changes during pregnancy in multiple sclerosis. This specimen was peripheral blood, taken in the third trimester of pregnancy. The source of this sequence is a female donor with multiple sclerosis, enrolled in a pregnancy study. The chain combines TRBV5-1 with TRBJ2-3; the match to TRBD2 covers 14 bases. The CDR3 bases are TGCGCCAGCAGCAGGGGACTAGCGGGGGTCCCAGATACGCAGTATTTT. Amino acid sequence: CASSRGLAGVPDTQYF.